The clone carrying this TCR beta chain has only a few counts. The sample belongs to a study of Ad26.COV2.S vaccination and SARS-CoV-2 variants. Study context: Donor participated within the Ad26.COV2.S arm of the COV1001 trial. Recipients of Ad26.COV2.S got it intramuscularly, once or twice 56 days apart.

As to treatment: some 19 received Ad26.COV2.S at low or high dose, single or two shots; roughly five received placebo; per-sample allocation not given. All samples were drawn on day 63, counting from the first vaccine or placebo injection. CDR1 is KGHDR and CDR2 is SFDVKD in the germline V gene. Trimming removed 3 bases from V and 5 bases from J; junction bases left unmatched: 4. This CDR3 contains 15 residues. The repertoire was sequenced with immunoSEQ multiplex PCR; TCRdb's copy has only in-frame clones and lacks some. Among roughly 350,000 clones listed, around 90% were seen once. Source: peripheral blood, taken in a trial of Ad26.COV2.S vaccine versus placebo. This TCR came from a person between 18 and 59 years old who received the Ad26.COV2.S COVID-19 vaccine or a placebo. This rearrangement joins TRBV24-1 to TRBJ2-1, with 9 bases aligning to TRBD2. CDR3: CATSDASGDHNEQFF. The CDR3 nucleotides are TGTGCCACCAGTGATGCTAGCGGGGACCACAATGAGCAGTTCTTC.